The 2 T cell receptor beta chains reported below all come from one sample, sequenced in a study of cytomegalovirus exposure and HLA in healthy donors. This PCR relied on a set of 60 Vbeta primers and 13 Jbeta primers. The table came from immunoSEQ multiplex PCR; TCRdb's copy has only in-frame clones and leaves some out. The repertoire includes 95,000 to 150,000 clones, about four fifths of them detected once, and 1.5% sits in the top ten. Sequencing was carried out using PBMCs. The receptors shown here come from a woman between 18 and 30 years old in good health and CMV-seronegative.

The J gene is TRBJ2-5, the V gene TRBV19, with TRBD2 matching over 11 bases. After removal of 6 bases from V and 5 bases from J, the junction contained 11 bases not matched to a gene. Germline V CDR1 and CDR2: LNHDA, SQIVND (reference sequence). The CDR3 has 16 amino acids. The CDR3 DNA follows: TGTGCCAGTAGCCTCGGGACTAGCGGTTGGGGGGAGACCCAGTACTTC. Its protein product is CASSLGTSGWGETQYF. The full variable domain, completed using reference TRBV19 and TRBJ2-5, is DGGITQSPKYLFRKEGQNVTLSCEQNLNHDAMYWYRQDPGQGLRLIYYSQIVNDFQKGDIAEGYSVSREKKESFPLTVTSAQKNPTAFYLCASSLGTSGWGETQYFGPGTRLLVL.

The V and J genes are TRBV4-1 and TRBJ2-3, with TRBD2 matching 8 bases. After removal of 4 bases from V and 2 bases from J, the junction contained 8 bases not matched to a gene. Germline loops: CDR1 MGHRA, CDR2 YSYEKL. This CDR3 spans 16 amino acids. CDR3 region: CASSLRGRGATDTQYF. The CDR3, as DNA: TGCGCCAGCAGCCTCAGAGGGCGGGGGGCCACAGATACGCAGTATTTT.